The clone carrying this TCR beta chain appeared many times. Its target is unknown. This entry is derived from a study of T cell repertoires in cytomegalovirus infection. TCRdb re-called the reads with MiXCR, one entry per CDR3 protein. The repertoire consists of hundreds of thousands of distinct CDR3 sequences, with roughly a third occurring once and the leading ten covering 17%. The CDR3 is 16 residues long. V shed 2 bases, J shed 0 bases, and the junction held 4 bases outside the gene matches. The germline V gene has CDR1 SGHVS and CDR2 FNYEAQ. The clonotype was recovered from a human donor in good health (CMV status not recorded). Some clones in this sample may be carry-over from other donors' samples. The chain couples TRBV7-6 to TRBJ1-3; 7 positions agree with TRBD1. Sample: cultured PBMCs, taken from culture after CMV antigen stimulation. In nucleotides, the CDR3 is TGTGCCAGCAGCTTACAACAGGGGTCCTCTGGAAACACCATATATTTT. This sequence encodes CASSLQQGSSGNTIYF.